Following are 27 T cell receptor beta chains from one sample sequenced in a study of post-analysis software for immune sequencing data. No antigen is known for these receptors. Points from the study as a whole: There were four or five TRBV segments more frequent in patients than controls, and TRBV5-6, TRBV5-1 and TRBV20-1 were among them.

Presence of unique molecular identifiers characterized the TCR beta cDNA libraries. From the PCR reads, TCRdb called clonotypes with MiXCR, one entry per CDR3 protein. The sample lists roughly 700,000 distinct CDR3 sequences; 30% were seen once. The sequenced sample consisted of blood. The source of these receptors is a girl aged 5-17 years with multiple sclerosis.

The chain has TRBV27 and TRBJ1-6; D is unresolved. The CDR3 runs to 15 residues. V dropped 4 bases and J dropped 4 bases, with 11 bases sitting between them. Germline V lookup: CDR1 MNHEY, CDR2 SMNVEV (reference sequence). CDR3 DNA sequence: TGTGCCAGCAGTTCCCTTTTGGGGTATAATTCACCCCTCCACTTT. It translates to CASSSLLGYNSPLHF.

This clonotype was seen a few times. The chain employs TRBV20-1 and TRBJ1-5; 9 nucleotides match TRBD1. CDR3 length equals 13 residues. The germline V gene encodes CDR1 DFQATT and CDR2 SNEGSKA (reference sequence). V shed 5 bases and J 6 bases; nucleotides not matched to a gene: 5. The CDR3 coding sequence is TGCAGTGCTTCCACAGGGGGCGGTCAGCCCCAGCATTTT. It is translated as CSASTGGGQPQHF.

Comment on this clonotype: The final CDR3 position lacks the conserved phenylalanine or tryptophan, pointing to a likely read error. This CDR3 is CSAQNLWTNEQFC. CDR3 coding DNA: TGCAGTGCTCAGAATCTCTGGACCAATGAGCAGTTCTGC. The chain recombines TRBV20-1 with TRBJ2-1; D remains unclear. The CDR3 has 13 amino acids. Germline lookup yields CDR1 DFQATT and CDR2 SNEGSKA (reference sequence). Trimming pared 5 bases from V and 6 bases from J, leaving 14 bases between.

In this sample, this clonotype turned up many times. The rearrangement joins TRBV12-3 or TRBV12-4 to TRBJ2-6; D unresolved. CDR3 length: 15 amino acids. V was trimmed by 7 bases and J by 7 bases, leaving 17 bases between them. CDR3 DNA: TGTGCCAGCACCAATCCAGGTCCAGCTGCCAACGTCCTGACTTTC. This sequence encodes CASTNPGPAANVLTF.

This chain joins TRBV10-3 and TRBJ1-5; 7 nucleotides align to TRBD1. With 7 bases clipped from V and 6 bases from J, the junction kept 15 bases outside the gene matches. CDR1 ENHRY and CDR2 SYGVKD come from the germline V gene. The CDR3 runs to 16 residues. CDR3 protein: CAIIPRKGALGQPQHF. In nucleotides, the CDR3 is TGTGCCATCATCCCTCGGAAGGGGGCATTGGGTCAGCCCCAGCATTTT.

In its sample, this clonotype was seen once. The V gene is TRBV21-1, the J gene TRBJ2-3; the DNA was not compared with TRBD2, the D call given in the table. TRBV21-1 is reported as a pseudogene. This CDR3 is built from 17 residues. CDR3 amino acids: CASSKDGAGERTDTQYF. The CDR3 nucleotides read TGTGCCAGCAGCAAAGACGGGGCGGGAGAGAGGACAGATACGCAGTATTTT.

The J gene is TRBJ2-3, the V gene TRBV20-1, with 14 bases fitting TRBD2. The germline V gene encodes CDR1 DFQATT and CDR2 SNEGSKA (reference sequence). The CDR3 runs to 15 residues. The V gene end was trimmed by 5 bases and the J gene end by 0 bases; junction bases not matched to a gene: 1. DNA of the CDR3: TGCAGTGCTCGGACTAGCGGGGGGAGCACAGATACGCAGTATTTT. It is translated as CSARTSGGSTDTQYF.

The chain employs TRBV2 and TRBJ1-2; D gene uncertain. V shed 0 bases and J shed 0 bases, with 5 bases lying between them. The CDR3 runs to 14 residues. Germline V gene sequence: CDR1 SNHLY, CDR2 FYNNEI. The CDR3 DNA is TGTGCCAGCAGTGAAGCCCCCGCTAACTATGGCTACACCTTC. Its protein product is CASSEAPANYGYTF.

This clonotype was detected only a few times. The chain employs TRBV20-1 and TRBJ2-5, with 8 bases aligning to TRBD2. V lost 7 bases, J lost 4 bases, and 11 bases stayed unmatched. Germline V lookup: CDR1 DFQATT, CDR2 SNEGSKA (reference sequence). The CDR3 spans 14 residues. The CDR3 DNA reads as TGCAGTGTATCGAGCGGGAGACTTTTAGAGACCCAGTACTTC. Translating it yields CSVSSGRLLETQYF.

J is TRBJ1-2 and V is TRBV10-3, with D tentatively TRBD1 (6 bases). Germline values: CDR1 ENHRY, CDR2 SYGVKD. The CDR3 is 14 amino acids. The germline V and J ends were trimmed by 3 bases and 4 bases, with 12 bases remaining between them. CDR3 nucleotides: TGTGCCATCAGTGAACCAGGGGCCTCCTATGGCTACACCTTC. It specifies CAISEPGASYGYTF.

This clonotype was seen more than once but under ten times. The chain has TRBV21-1 and TRBJ2-7; TRBD1 is the table's D call, not checked against the DNA. The end of the DNA fits TRBJ2-5 better, so the J call may be wrong. TRBV21-1 is a known pseudogene. This CDR3 region has 13 residues. In nucleotides, the CDR3 is TGTGCCAGCAGCAACGACCCCCCTAAGACCCAGTACTTC. Translated, it gives CASSNDPPKTQYF.

The chain uses TRBV14 and TRBJ2-2; no clear D gene. CDR1 is SGHDN, CDR2 FVKESK, per germline. This CDR3 region has 17 residues. V gave up 2 bases and J gave up 6 bases, with 19 bases separating them. The CDR3 protein is CASSQISAQLGSGELFF. DNA for the CDR3: TGTGCCAGCAGCCAAATATCGGCACAGCTTGGTTCCGGGGAGCTGTTTTTT. The complete variable domain, with remaining parts taken from reference TRBV14 and TRBJ2-2, reads EAGVTQFPSHSVIEKGQTVTLRCDPISGHDNLYWYRRVMGKEIKFLLHFVKESKQDESGMPNNRFLAERTGGTYSTLKVQPAELEDSGVYFCASSQISAQLGSGELFFGEGSRLTVL.

This clonotype was counted a few times. The chain combines TRBV11-3 with TRBJ2-1; 7 bases match TRBD1. The CDR3 totals 15 residues. Losses at the gene ends were 1 base for V and 7 bases for J; bases not matched to a gene: 7. Germline CDR1 is SGHNT and CDR2 is YENEEA. CDR3 nucleotide sequence: TGTGCCAGCAGCTTAGGCCCGGACAGGAAAAATGAGCAGTTCTTC. Translated, it gives CASSLGPDRKNEQFF.

The V gene is TRBV2, the J gene TRBJ2-5; D is uncertain. Deletions cut 8 bases from V and 4 bases from J, with 14 bases between. The CDR3 loop spans 13 amino acids. The V gene's germline CDR1 is SNHLY and CDR2 FYNNEI. As DNA, the CDR3 is TGTGCCAGCGGCTCAACGGACGGAGAGACCCAGTACTTC. It translates to CASGSTDGETQYF. The full variable domain, rest sourced from reference TRBV2 and TRBJ2-5, is EPEVTQTPSHQVTQMGQEVILRCVPISNHLYFYWYRQILGQKVEFLVSFYNNEISEKSEIFDDQFSVERPDGSNFTLKIRSTKLEDSAMYFCASGSTDGETQYFGPGTRLLVL.

The chain couples TRBV7-6 to TRBJ2-1, with 8 positions matching TRBD1. Trimming took 0 bases from V and 8 from J; bases not matched to a gene: 6. The V gene's germline CDR1 is SGHVS and CDR2 FNYEAQ. This CDR3 contains 15 residues. CDR3 residues: CASSLAGTGVHEQFF. CDR3 coding DNA: TGTGCCAGCAGCTTAGCCGGGACAGGAGTTCATGAGCAGTTCTTC.

This chain joins TRBV7-8 and TRBJ2-3; 7 bases are a match to TRBD2. Germline V lookup: CDR1 SGHVS, CDR2 FQNEAQ. The CDR3 contains 15 residues. Trimming took 0 bases from V and 4 from J; bases not matched to a gene: 4. The CDR3 DNA reads as TGTGCCAGCAGCTTAGCCGCGGGAGCCGCAGATACGCAGTATTTT. Protein product: CASSLAAGAADTQYF.

Note on this clonotype: The germline gene is not matched at one end of the junction; a read error may be the cause. This chain joins TRBV7-2 and TRBJ2-1; D gene ambiguous. Germline CDR1 and CDR2: SGHTA and FQGNSA. This CDR3 is built from 11 residues. DNA of the CDR3: TGTGCCGGCAGCTTAGGTTTGGAACGGTTCTTC. It yields the protein CAGSLGLERFF.

This clonotype was picked up a small number of times. The CDR3 loop reads CSAFDGPYEQYF. The CDR3 DNA reads TGCAGCGCATTCGACGGTCCCTACGAGCAGTACTTC. This chain links TRBV29-1 with TRBJ2-7; no reliable D call. The CDR3 loop spans 12 amino acids. Germline V gives CDR1 SQVTM, CDR2 ANQGSEA. Between the trimmed V and J ends, which lost 7 bases and 2 bases, there was a span of 12 bases.

Only a few counts were recorded for this clonotype. The chain carries TRBV7-9 and TRBJ1-2, with TRBD1 matching over 8 bases. Germline-derived CDR1 and CDR2 are SEHNR and FQNEAQ (reference sequence). Trimming cost V 2 bases and J 8 bases; bases outside gene matches: 7. The CDR3 contains 14 residues. CDR3: CASSLFGQGNGYTF. The CDR3 bases are TGTGCCAGCAGCTTATTTGGACAGGGCAACGGCTACACCTTC.

This clonotype was seen at least ten times. The rearrangement joins TRBV29-1 to TRBJ2-7; 9 bases fit TRBD1. Germline loops: CDR1 SQVTM, CDR2 ANQGSEA. The CDR3 has 11 residues. V was pared by 7 bases and J by 7 bases, with 5 bases of the junction left unmatched. The CDR3 DNA is TGCAGCGCACAGGGGGCTCGAGAGCAGTACTTC. This gives the protein CSAQGAREQYF.

This chain joins TRBV18 and TRBJ2-5; 7 bases match TRBD2. V shed 1 base, J shed 2 bases, and the junction held 4 bases outside the gene matches. This CDR3 region has 15 residues. The germline CDR1 and CDR2 sequences are KGHSH and LQKENI. The CDR3 protein is CASSPRSGAQETQYF. CDR3 nucleotides: TGTGCCAGCTCACCACGGAGCGGGGCACAAGAGACCCAGTACTTC.

The sample holds many counts of this clonotype. V gene TRBV12-3 or TRBV12-4 combines with J gene TRBJ1-2, with D possibly TRBD1 on 5 matching bases. Trimming removed 6 bases at V and 3 bases at J, with 14 bases between. The CDR3 runs to 14 residues. Written as DNA, the CDR3 is TGTGCCAGCAGCCTAGAGGGGTGGGACTATGGCTACACCTTC. It specifies CASSLEGWDYGYTF.

Only a few counts were recorded for this clonotype. The CDR3 DNA sequence: TGTGCCAGCAGTGTTCACCCTAGGATGGCGAATGAGCAGTTCTTC. Protein sequence: CASSVHPRMANEQFF. This chain links TRBV27 with TRBJ2-1; D gene uncertain. V lost 5 bases, J lost 7 bases, and 18 bases lay in between. This CDR3 has 15 amino acids. Per germline, CDR1 MNHEY and CDR2 SMNVEV (reference sequence).

The chain employs TRBV7-9 and TRBJ2-2; D not resolved. Germline V lookup: CDR1 SEHNR, CDR2 FQNEAQ (reference sequence). Trimming removed 0 bases from V and 0 bases from J, with 8 bases in between. The CDR3 contains 16 residues. CDR3 residues: CASSLASAANTGELFF. The CDR3 nucleotides are TGTGCCAGCAGCTTAGCGTCGGCAGCGAACACCGGGGAGCTGTTTTTT.

The chain couples TRBV12-3 or TRBV12-4 to TRBJ1-1, with D unresolved. The CDR3 is made up of 17 amino acids. Trimming cost V 7 bases and J 0 bases, with 21 bases left between them. CDR3 coding DNA: TGTGCCAGCAACCTCCTCGGTATTCGGGGATTGAACACTGAAGCTTTCTTT. Amino acids: CASNLLGIRGLNTEAFF.

The chain couples TRBV12-3 or TRBV12-4 to TRBJ1-1; the D gene is possibly TRBD1 (5 bases). V lost 3 bases to trimming and J lost 8 bases, with 10 bases between them. The CDR3 is 12 residues long. In nucleotides, the CDR3 is TGTGCCAGCAGTTTCCCTGGACACGAAGCTTTCTTT. Translating gives CASSFPGHEAFF.

The chain has TRBV4-1 and TRBJ1-2; D is perhaps TRBD1 (6 bases). The CDR3 has 20 residues. CDR1 and CDR2 (germline): MGHRA, YSYEKL. Deletions cut 2 bases from V and 0 bases from J, with 25 bases between. CDR3 coding DNA: TGCGCCAGCAGCCAACGCCGAGATGGGGACATTACGCGATCTAACTATGGCTACACCTTC. Protein: CASSQRRDGDITRSNYGYTF.